The 8 T cell receptor beta chains presented below share a single source sample, sequenced in a study of radiotherapy plus CTLA-4 blockade in lung cancer. TCRdb's table, derived via immunoSEQ multiplex PCR, lists solely in-frame clones and lacks some. The table records more than 90,000 clones, just over 85% of them present only once. Here the sequenced sample was peripheral blood, taken from a patient treated with radiotherapy plus ipilimumab. The source of these receptors is a human donor with non-small cell lung cancer that progressed on radiotherapy plus ipilimumab.

As concerns this clone: The junction departs from germline at one end; a sequencing error may be responsible. This rearrangement joins TRBV19 to TRBJ1-2; D perhaps matches TRBD1 (5 bases). From germline, CDR1 is LNHDA and CDR2 SQIVND (reference sequence). CDR3 length equals 11 residues. CDR3: CGSNQGYGYTF. In DNA form, the CDR3 reads TGCGGAAGTAATCAGGGTTATGGCTACACCTTC. Based on the CDR3 plus reference TRBV19 and TRBJ1-2, the full variable domain is DGGITQSPKYLFRKEGQNVTLSCEQNLNHDAMYWYRQDPGQGLRLIYYSQIVNDFQKGDIAEGYSVSREKKESFPLTVTSAQKNPTAFYLCGSNQGYGYTFGSGTRLTVV.

The rearrangement links TRBV7-9 to TRBJ2-2, with 8 bases lining up with TRBD1. The germline gives CDR1 SEHNR, CDR2 FQNEAQ (reference sequence). J was trimmed by 4 bases and V by 5 bases; bases with no gene match: 9. This CDR3 has 16 residues. The CDR3 protein is CASSGRARGPTGELFF. DNA of the CDR3: TGTGCCAGCAGCGGACGCGCCAGGGGGCCCACCGGGGAGCTGTTTTTT.

The chain carries TRBV18 and TRBJ2-5; TRBD1 might be the D (6 bases). The CDR3 runs 16 residues. V was trimmed by 2 bases and J by 4 bases, leaving 17 bases between them. CDR1 is KGHSH and CDR2 is LQKENI in the germline V gene. The CDR3 DNA is TGTGCCAGCTCACCATTTAGAGCCACAGGGAGAGAGACCCAGTACTTC. Translating gives CASSPFRATGRETQYF.

V is TRBV5-1 and J is TRBJ1-5; 7 nucleotides match TRBD1. The CDR3 consists of 15 residues. In germline, CDR1 is SGHRS, CDR2 YFSETQ. Trimming cost V 2 bases and J 7 bases; bases outside gene matches: 9. The CDR3 protein is CASSLGRGGVQPQHF. The CDR3, as DNA: TGCGCCAGCAGCTTAGGCAGGGGGGGTGTGCAGCCCCAGCATTTT.

This clone has just one count. J is TRBJ2-7 and V is TRBV12-5; 7 positions match TRBD1. Germline V gene data show CDR1 as LGHNT and CDR2 as FRNRAP. J lost 2 bases, V lost 2 bases, and 9 bases had no gene match. The CDR3 has 16 residues. Here the CDR3 DNA reads TGTGCTAGTGGTTTGCAGACAGGGCCCTGGGCCTACGAGCAGTACTTC. It codes for CASGLQTGPWAYEQYF.

The chain carries TRBV7-8 and TRBJ2-7; tentative D call: TRBD2 (5 bases). CDR3 length: 15 residues. Per germline, CDR1 SGHVS and CDR2 FQNEAQ. The ends were cut back, 5 bases at V and 7 bases at J, with 21 bases in the middle. The CDR3, as DNA: TGTGCCAGCAGCCACCGCCGGGGATTCCCAGAGGAGCAGTACTTC. Residues: CASSHRRGFPEEQYF.

V usage is TRBV5-4 and J usage is TRBJ1-2; D is uncertain. Trimming pared 2 bases from V and 8 bases from J, leaving 13 bases between. From germline, CDR1 is SGHNT and CDR2 YYREEE (reference sequence). The CDR3 totals 13 residues. The DNA of the CDR3 is TGTGCCAGCAGCTTTAAGGATTTGAGGGGCTACACCTTC. Translation: CASSFKDLRGYTF.

The chain has TRBV5-1 and TRBJ2-1; 12 positions agree with TRBD2. There are 17 residues in the CDR3. The V gene end was trimmed by 3 bases and the J gene end by 5 bases; junction bases not matched to a gene: 9. The germline gives CDR1 SGHRS, CDR2 YFSETQ. The CDR3 DNA follows: TGCGCCAGCAGCTCGTCCCCTAGCGGGAGGGACCACAATGAGCAGTTCTTC. Translating gives CASSSSPSGRDHNEQFF.